Listed below are T cell receptor beta chains from one sample, sequenced in a study of somatic mutations in cytotoxic T cells in rheumatoid arthritis. Sequencing was performed with immunoSEQ multiplex PCR; in TCRdb, only in-frame clones are kept and a portion is missing. Counted here are more than 20,000 clones, 82% occurring once; the ten biggest clones make up roughly 4.9%. Sequencing used CD8+ T cells sorted from blood. The source of these receptors is a man aged 50 to 59 in good health. CDR3s include the opening cysteine and the closing phenylalanine or tryptophan. Fields, in order: D gene, V gene, J gene, clone size, CDR3 DNA, CDR3 protein. D genes are given only for firm matches. Clone size is shown for a subset of rows, as once, few, many or a class of expanded clone.

>TRBD1|TRBV10-3|TRBJ1-2|.
TGTGCCATCAGTGAGTGGGGGACAGGCCCCGGCTACACCTTC
CAISEWGTGPGYTF
>.|TRBV2|TRBJ2-3|once
TGTGCCAGGGGCGGGATTGCAGATACGCAGTATTTT
CARGGIADTQYF
>.|TRBV7-6|TRBJ2-5|.
TGTGCCAGCAGCTTAGGGCCCGGCGGGCAAGAGACCCAGTACTTC
CASSLGPGGQETQYF
>TRBD1|TRBV7-9|TRBJ2-1|.
TGTGCCAGCAGCCCTACCGGGACAGGGAACAATGAGCAGTTCTTC
CASSPTGTGNNEQFF
>TRBD1|TRBV7-8|TRBJ2-7|.
TGTGCCAGCAGCTCCAGGACAGGGGGGATCGAGCAGTACTTC
CASSSRTGGIEQYF
>.|TRBV4-1|TRBJ1-1|.
TGCGCCAGCAGCTCGGCAGGGTACGCTGAAGCTTTCTTT
CASSSAGYAEAFF
>.|TRBV29-1|TRBJ2-7|.
TGCAGCATAAACCTGGGCCGTGCAGGAGGCTACGAGCAGTACTTC
CSINLGRAGGYEQYF
>.|TRBV5-1|TRBJ2-7|.
TGCGCCAGCAGAGATGGACAGTTCTACGAGCAGTACTTC
CASRDGQFYEQYF
>TRBD2|TRBV29-1|TRBJ2-7|.
TGCAGCCACACTAGCGGCATGTCCTACGAGCAGTACTTC
CSHTSGMSYEQYF
>.|TRBV29-1|TRBJ1-1|.
TGCAGCGTTCGGACGACAGGTTTTAGCATGAACACTGAAGCTTTCTTT
CSVRTTGFSMNTEAFF
>.|TRBV4-1|TRBJ1-4|.
TGCGCCAGCAGCCAAGGGTTGAGTGGTGAAAAACTGTTTTTT
CASSQGLSGEKLFF
>.|TRBV29-1|TRBJ2-1|.
TGCAGCGTTGTCAAAGCGGAGAGCTCCTACAATGAGCAGTTCTTC
CSVVKAESSYNEQFF
>.|TRBV2|TRBJ1-4|.
TGTGCCAGCAGACCCACCCTGGTGGCTAATGAAAAACTGTTTTTT
CASRPTLVANEKLFF
>.|TRBV28|TRBJ1-1|.
TGTGCCAGCAGTTTTAGACAGTTCGCGAACACTGAAGCTTTCTTT
CASSFRQFANTEAFF
>.|TRBV4-1|TRBJ2-7|few
TGCGCCAGCAGCCAACCGGGACACCGCTACGAGCAGTACTTC
CASSQPGHRYEQYF